This T cell receptor beta chain was recovered during a study of CD8 T cells in Susac syndrome. V was shortened by 0 bases and J by 7 bases, with 7 bases between the two germline ends. This CDR3 has 12 residues. Germline CDR1 is SGHDT and CDR2 is YYEEEE. As for this clonotype: Antigen unknown.

After extraction with the RNeasy kit, 0.5 to 1 ug of the RNA was reverse transcribed using random hexamers. One entry per CDR3 protein, called by TCRdb with MiXCR from the immunoSEQ multiplex PCR reads. This sample has about 150,000 distinct CDR3 sequences; 95% occur once, and the top ten carry about 0.15%. Sequencing of TCR beta covered CD8+ and CD4+ T cells obtained from blood. General study points: As the study acknowledged, the number of individuals who were part of its TCR sequencing and HLA analysis was relatively small.

The receptor was isolated from a human donor with multiple sclerosis. Sequences were obtained from CD8+ T cells from PBMCs. The genes are TRBV5-6 and TRBJ1-2; D remains ambiguous. The CDR3 here is CASSLEESGYTF. The DNA of the CDR3 is TGTGCCAGCAGCTTGGAGGAGAGTGGCTACACCTTC.